The 4 T cell receptor beta chains below come from one sample, sequenced in a study of blood T cell repertoires in COVID-19. Generated by immunoSEQ multiplex PCR, the TCRdb table keeps only in-frame clones and is missing some. The sample lists roughly 170,000 clones, more than 75% occurring once. Sequences were obtained from peripheral blood. Source of these receptors: a woman between 18 and 29 years old who had recovered from COVID-19.

The genes are TRBV7-2 and TRBJ2-2; D possibly corresponds to TRBD1 (5 bases). The CDR3 spans 16 residues. Trimming took 2 bases from V and 5 from J, leaving 15 bases between them. Germline V gene lookup returns CDR1 SGHTA and CDR2 FQGNSA. The CDR3, as DNA: TGTGCCAGCAGCTTAACGGTGGGGCCTTCAACCGGGGAGCTGTTTTTT. It codes for CASSLTVGPSTGELFF. The whole variable domain, filled in from reference TRBV7-2 and TRBJ2-2, reads GAGVSQSPSNKVTEKGKDVELRCDPISGHTALYWYRQSLGQGLEFLIYFQGNSAPDKSGLPSDRFSAERTGGSVSTLTIQRTQQEDSAVYLCASSLTVGPSTGELFFGEGSRLTVL.

Comments on this clone: Just one base apart from a much larger clone, this may be a read error. V usage is TRBV2 and J usage is TRBJ1-2, with TRBD1 matching over 7 bases. Per germline, CDR1 SNHLY and CDR2 FYNNEI. V gave up 1 base and J gave up 4 bases; unmatched junction bases: 0. This CDR3 region has 13 residues. CDR3 nucleotides: TGTGCCAGCAGTGAAGGACAGGGCTATGGCTACACCTTC. Protein sequence: CASSEGQGYGYTF.

The chain employs TRBV10-3 and TRBJ2-2, with 9 bases fitting TRBD2. The length of the CDR3 is 14 residues. Losses at the gene ends were 9 bases for V and 4 bases for J; bases not matched to a gene: 6. Germline CDR1 ENHRY, CDR2 SYGVKD. In nucleotides, the CDR3 is TGTGCCATTACCGGGACTAGCATCACCGGGGAGCTGTTTTTT. Residues: CAITGTSITGELFF.

This chain uses TRBV19 with TRBJ1-1; perhaps TRBD1 as D (5 bases). Looked up from germline, CDR1 is LNHDA and CDR2 is SQIVND (reference sequence). The germline V and J ends were trimmed by 4 bases and 1 base, with 13 bases remaining between them. The CDR3 totals 15 residues. CDR3: CASSTRRQGNTEAFF. The CDR3 bases are TGTGCCAGTAGTACCCGGCGGCAGGGGAACACTGAAGCTTTCTTT.